This T cell receptor (beta chain) was retrieved from a study of blood T cell repertoires in COVID-19. Whole-study context: Nucleic acid was either cDNA or gDNA, and it came from T cells, B-cell-depleted T cells, or PBMCs.

Participants came from fewer than 25 US areas, aged roughly 18 to 89 years. Resolution of symptoms, clearance, or two negative PCRs was present in recovered Cohort 3 donors. The CDR3 sequence is 14 residues long. Germline-derived CDR1 and CDR2 are LNHDA and SQIVND (reference sequence). V lost 2 bases, J lost 3 bases, and 2 bases stayed unmatched. Some clones are missing from TCRdb's copy, which holds only in-frame ones; the method was immunoSEQ multiplex PCR. The sample yields about 310,000 clones, about nine tenths seen once. Sample: PBMCs or T cells enriched from blood (not recorded which). The source of this sequence is a man aged 60 to 75 who had recovered from COVID-19. The rearrangement links TRBV19 to TRBJ1-2; 8 bases align to TRBD1. DNA for the CDR3: TGTGCCAGTAGTATAACAGGGGGTGACTATGGCTACACCTTC. Its protein is CASSITGGDYGYTF.